Listed below are T cell receptor beta chains from one sample, sequenced in a study of blood T cell repertoires in COVID-19. Method: immunoSEQ multiplex PCR; TCRdb's copy keeps in-frame clones and lacks some. The table records almost 400,000 clones, roughly 86% of them present only once. The sample was peripheral blood. Source of these receptors: an older woman with COVID-19, enrolled during active disease. The CDR3 runs from the conserved cysteine through the conserved F or W. D genes are given only for firm matches. Rows give clone size only sometimes, using once, few, many, or a class for an expanded clone.

clone_size	v_call	d_call	j_call	cdr3_aa	cdr3_nt
-	TRBV4-2	TRBD2	TRBJ2-5	CASSQDYELAGDSRAQETQYF	TGTGCCAGCAGCCAAGATTATGAACTAGCGGGGGATTCGAGGGCCCAAGAGACCCAGTACTTC
-	TRBV3-1/TRBV3-2	-	TRBJ1-5	CASSQALNQPQHF	TGTGCCAGCAGCCAAGCCCTGAATCAGCCCCAGCATTTT
-	TRBV19	-	TRBJ1-1	CASSVNRVPNTEAFF	TGTGCCAGTAGTGTTAACAGGGTACCGAACACTGAAGCTTTCTTT
-	TRBV19	-	TRBJ1-5	CASSLQGDQPQHF	TGTGCCAGTAGCCTACAGGGTGACCAGCCCCAGCATTTT
-	TRBV4-1	TRBD1	TRBJ1-6	CASSQEGIQGQALHF	TGCGCCAGCAGCCAAGAGGGGATCCAGGGACAGGCTCTCCACTTT
-	TRBV18	TRBD1	TRBJ2-2	CASSTGTGYNTGELFF	TGTGCCAGCTCGACCGGGACAGGGTATAACACCGGGGAGCTGTTTTTT
-	TRBV28	TRBD1	TRBJ1-5	CASSSTGVQPQHF	TGTGCCAGCAGTTCGACAGGGGTTCAGCCCCAGCATTTT
few	TRBV7-8	-	TRBJ2-7	CASSQKTGSYEQYF	TGTGCCAGCAGCCAGAAGACAGGTTCCTACGAGCAGTACTTC
few	TRBV2	-	TRBJ2-5	CASSAGEGFRETQYF	TGTGCCAGCAGCGCTGGTGAGGGATTCCGGGAGACCCAGTACTTC
-	TRBV7-9	TRBD1	TRBJ1-2	CASSSPGQGKDDYGYTF	TGTGCCAGCAGTTCTCCGGGACAGGGAAAAGATGACTATGGCTACACCTTC
-	TRBV11-3	-	TRBJ2-2	CASSLEGGPGELFF	TGTGCCAGCAGCTTAGAGGGTGGGCCCGGGGAGCTGTTTTTT
-	TRBV5-1	TRBD1	TRBJ1-4	CASSLEGRGREKLFF	TGCGCCAGCAGCTTGGAAGGCAGGGGGCGTGAAAAACTGTTTTTT
-	TRBV5-8	-	TRBJ1-5	CASSVTETGYQPQHF	TGTGCCAGCAGCGTCACCGAGACAGGCTATCAGCCCCAGCATTTT
once	TRBV5-1	TRBD1	TRBJ2-7	CASSPRQGLAYEQYF	TGCGCCAGCAGCCCCCGACAGGGCTTAGCCTACGAGCAGTACTTC
-	TRBV24-1	TRBD1	TRBJ2-2	CATSDPTGVYTGELFF	TGTGCCACCAGTGACCCGACAGGGGTCTACACCGGGGAGCTGTTTTTT
-	TRBV12-3/TRBV12-4	-	TRBJ1-5	CASSLLRDQPQHF	TGTGCCAGCAGTTTATTGAGGGATCAGCCCCAGCATTTT
-	TRBV11-1	TRBD1	TRBJ2-1	CASSLGQGVYNEQFF	TGTGCCAGCAGCTTGGGGCAGGGGGTCTACAATGAGCAGTTCTTC
few	TRBV5-6	-	TRBJ1-5	CASSLGPGVDGNQPQHF	TGTGCCAGCAGCTTGGGGCCGGGGGTAGATGGCAATCAGCCCCAGCATTTT
-	TRBV11-3	TRBD1	TRBJ1-2	CASSWGTGGYDYGYTF	TGTGCCAGCAGCTGGGGGACAGGGGGTTACGACTATGGCTACACCTTC
once	TRBV5-5	-	TRBJ2-1	CASSFGTSRWNEQFF	TGTGCCAGCAGCTTCGGTACTAGTCGTTGGAATGAGCAGTTCTTC
-	TRBV9	-	TRBJ2-1	CASSTYSGAYNEQFF	TGTGCCAGCAGCACCTACTCGGGAGCCTACAATGAGCAGTTCTTC
-	TRBV27	TRBD1	TRBJ1-4	CASSSGGTATNEKLFF	TGTGCCAGCAGTTCAGGGGGCACGGCAACTAATGAAAAACTGTTTTTT
-	TRBV3-1/TRBV3-2	-	TRBJ1-4	CASSLGQTSNEKLFF	TGTGCCAGCAGCCTCGGACAGACCTCAAATGAAAAACTGTTTTTT
-	TRBV5-1	-	TRBJ2-4	CASSLGGGAGNIQYF	TGCGCCAGCAGCTTGGGGGGCGGTGCAGGAAACATTCAGTACTTC